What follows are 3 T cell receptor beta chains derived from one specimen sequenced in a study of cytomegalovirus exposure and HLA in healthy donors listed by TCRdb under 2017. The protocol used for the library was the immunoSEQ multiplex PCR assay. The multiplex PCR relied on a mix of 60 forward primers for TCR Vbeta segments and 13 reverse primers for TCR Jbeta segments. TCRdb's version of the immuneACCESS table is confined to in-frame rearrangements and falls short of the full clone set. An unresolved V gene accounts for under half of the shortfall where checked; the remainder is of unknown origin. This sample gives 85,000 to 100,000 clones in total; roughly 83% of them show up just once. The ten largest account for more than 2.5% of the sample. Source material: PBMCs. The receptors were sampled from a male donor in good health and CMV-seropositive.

CDR3 sequence: CASSQTGLVTGGYTF. DNA of the CDR3: TGCGCCAGCAGCCAGACAGGGTTAGTAACAGGTGGCTACACCTTC. V and J are TRBV4-3 and TRBJ1-2; 7 nucleotides line up with TRBD1. The CDR3 consists of 15 residues. The V and J ends lost 3 bases and 7 bases, in that order; junction bases with no gene match: 11. CDR1 and CDR2 from the germline V gene are LGHNA and YSLEER.

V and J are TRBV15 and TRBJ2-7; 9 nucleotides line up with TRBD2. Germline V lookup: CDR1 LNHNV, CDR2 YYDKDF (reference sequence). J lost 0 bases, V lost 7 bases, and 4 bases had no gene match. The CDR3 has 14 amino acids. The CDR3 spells CATTSGGSSYEQYF. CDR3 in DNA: TGTGCCACCACCAGCGGGGGGAGCTCCTACGAGCAGTACTTC.

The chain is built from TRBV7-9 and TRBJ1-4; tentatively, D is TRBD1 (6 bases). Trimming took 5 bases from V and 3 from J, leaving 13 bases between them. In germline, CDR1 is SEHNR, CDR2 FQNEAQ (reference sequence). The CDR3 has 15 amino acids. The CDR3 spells CASSTGQLANEKLFF. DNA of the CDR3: TGTGCCAGCAGCACCGGACAGTTAGCTAATGAAAAACTGTTTTTT. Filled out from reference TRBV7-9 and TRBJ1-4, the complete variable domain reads DTGVSQNPRHKITKRGQNVTFRCDPISEHNRLYWYRQTLGQGPEFLTYFQNEAQLEKSRLLSDRFSAERPKGSFSTLEIQRTEQGDSAMYLCASSTGQLANEKLFFGSGTQLSVL.